Following are 25 T cell receptor beta chains from one sample sequenced in a study of cytomegalovirus exposure and HLA in healthy donors. Libraries were prepared by immunoSEQ multiplex PCR; TCRdb keeps only in-frame clonotypes and omits some of them. Altogether approximately 180,000 clones are present, 86% being singletons, with the ten largest covering under 3.5%. Input material: PBMCs. The source of these receptors is a man between 18 and 35 years old in good health and CMV-seropositive.

The rearrangement joins TRBV11-1 to TRBJ2-2; D not certain. The V and J ends lost 3 bases and 4 bases respectively, with 9 bases between them. Germline values: CDR1 SGHAT, CDR2 FQDESV (reference sequence). This CDR3 has 14 amino acids. Here the CDR3 reads CASSFGQATGELFF. The CDR3 DNA follows: TGTGCCAGCAGCTTTGGGCAGGCCACCGGGGAGCTGTTTTTT.

This rearrangement joins TRBV7-8 to TRBJ2-1, with a possible D match to TRBD2 (5 bases). Germline V CDR1 and CDR2: SGHVS, FQNEAQ. The CDR3 loop spans 18 amino acids. Trimming shortened V by 9 bases and J by 6 bases, and 30 bases separated the two germline ends. This chain's CDR3 is CASFPGPSGLRSANEQFF. For the CDR3, the DNA is TGTGCCAGTTTTCCCGGGCCCAGCGGATTGCGCAGTGCCAATGAGCAGTTCTTC.

The chain has TRBV27 and TRBJ1-1, with D perhaps matching TRBD1 (5 bases). CDR1 is MNHEY and CDR2 is SMNVEV in the germline V gene (reference sequence). The CDR3 covers 11 residues. Trimming shortened V by 10 bases and J by 8 bases, and 14 bases separated the two germline ends. The CDR3 loop is CATTGRGEAFF. Here the CDR3 DNA reads TGTGCCACCACCGGACGGGGGGAAGCTTTCTTT.

This chain connects TRBV5-5 to TRBJ2-2; no clear D. Between the trimmed V and J ends, which lost 7 bases and 4 bases, there was a span of 8 bases. The V gene's germline CDR1 is SGHKS and CDR2 YYEKEE (reference sequence). There are 12 residues in the CDR3. The CDR3 nucleotides read TGTGCCAGCTTGCCGGGCACCGGGGAGCTGTTTTTT. Translation gives CASLPGTGELFF.

The chain uses TRBV7-3 and TRBJ1-6; 8 positions agree with TRBD1. The CDR3 covers 16 residues. With V trimmed by 4 bases and J by 10 bases, 12 bases remained unmatched. CDR1 and CDR2 from the germline V gene are SGHTA and FQGTGA. Here the CDR3 DNA reads TGTGCCAGCAGCTCCTACGGCAGGGGGCAAGGATCACCCCTCCACTTT. It yields the protein CASSSYGRGQGSPLHF.

The V and J genes are TRBV9 and TRBJ1-6, with 10 bases identical to TRBD1. Germline CDR1 is SGDLS and CDR2 is YYNGEE. Trimming at V came to 5 bases and at J to 16 bases, leaving 12 bases not matched to a gene. CDR3 length: 14 residues. CDR3 DNA sequence: TGTGCCAGCAGTGCCGGGACAGGGGCCCTTCGACTCCACTTT. It specifies CASSAGTGALRLHF.

The V and J genes are TRBV28 and TRBJ2-5; D may be TRBD2 (5 bases). V lost 6 bases to trimming and J lost 7 bases, with 12 bases between them. CDR1 and CDR2 from the germline V gene are MDHEN and SYDVKM. This CDR3 is 12 amino acids long. Here the CDR3 DNA reads TGTGCCAGCAGCCGACACCGGGGGACCCAGTACTTC. Its translation: CASSRHRGTQYF.

The chain recombines TRBV4-2 with TRBJ1-1, with D maybe TRBD1 (5 bases). Per germline, CDR1 LGHNA and CDR2 YNFKEQ. V dropped 0 bases and J dropped 1 base, with 9 bases sitting between them. This CDR3 region has 15 residues. CDR3 protein: CASSQETGRNTEAFF. The CDR3 DNA follows: TGTGCCAGCAGCCAAGAAACAGGCAGGAACACTGAAGCTTTCTTT.

The V gene is TRBV2, the J gene TRBJ2-2; TRBD1 aligns across 7 bases. V shed 7 bases and J 5 bases; nucleotides not matched to a gene: 7. Germline CDR1 SNHLY, CDR2 FYNNEI. The CDR3 loop spans 14 amino acids. The CDR3: CASMSWDSTGELFF. The CDR3, as DNA: TGTGCCAGCATGTCATGGGACAGTACCGGGGAGCTGTTTTTT.

This clone is a singleton in its sample. V usage is TRBV18 and J usage is TRBJ1-2; a weak D match, TRBD1 (6 bases). This CDR3 is built from 14 residues. Trimming took off 2 bases at V and 5 bases at J, with 12 bases between the two ends. The V gene's germline CDR1 is KGHSH and CDR2 LQKENI. CDR3 DNA sequence: TGTGCCAGCTCACCAATCCTGACAGGATATGGCTACACCTTC. Its protein is CASSPILTGYGYTF.

This sequence joins TRBV6-5 and TRBJ2-7; a weak D match, TRBD1 (6 bases). V was pared by 6 bases and J by 0 bases, with 12 bases between. This CDR3 has 14 residues. Per the germline V gene, CDR1 is MNHEY and CDR2 is SVGAGI. CDR3 coding DNA: TGTGCCAGCAGGCCTCGGGACAACTCCTACGAGCAGTACTTC. This translates into CASRPRDNSYEQYF.

CDR3 loop: CASSPLRDRPERNEQYF. CDR3 nucleotides: TGTGCCAGCAGTCCCTTAAGGGACAGGCCGGAGAGGAACGAGCAGTACTTC. The J gene is TRBJ2-7, the V gene TRBV27; 8 bases are a match to TRBD1. There are 17 residues in the CDR3. CDR1 MNHEY and CDR2 SMNVEV come from the germline V gene (reference sequence). The junction had 17 bases not matched to a gene; V was cut back by 5 bases and J by 5 bases.

The CDR3 nucleotides are TGCGCCAGCAGCTTGACGGGACTAGCGGCAGATACGCAGTATTTT. This translates into CASSLTGLAADTQYF. This chain links TRBV5-1 with TRBJ2-3; 11 positions match TRBD2. In germline, CDR1 is SGHRS, CDR2 YFSETQ. The CDR3 loop spans 15 amino acids. V lost 1 base, J lost 4 bases, and 2 bases stayed unmatched.

V and J are TRBV19 and TRBJ1-5; D remains ambiguous. V shed 7 bases and J shed 0 bases, with 22 bases lying between them. Germline values: CDR1 LNHDA, CDR2 SQIVND (reference sequence). This CDR3 has 18 amino acids. The CDR3 spells CASMVSRVTRYSNQPQHF. CDR3 DNA: TGTGCCAGTATGGTATCGCGGGTCACCCGATATAGCAATCAGCCCCAGCATTTT.

The chain recombines TRBV9 with TRBJ2-2; maybe TRBD2 (6 bases). In germline, CDR1 is SGDLS, CDR2 YYNGEE. The CDR3 consists of 13 residues. With 4 bases removed from V and 7 bases from J, the gap between germline ends came to 11 bases. The CDR3 nucleotides are TGTGCCAGCAGCCCGGGACTGGGCGGGGAGCTGTTTTTT. Translated, it gives CASSPGLGGELFF.

The chain links TRBV5-4 to TRBJ2-1, with D perhaps TRBD2 (7 bases). Per the germline V gene, CDR1 is SGHNT and CDR2 is YYREEE (reference sequence). V gave up 4 bases and J gave up 4 bases, with 15 bases separating them. The CDR3 spans 15 residues. CDR3 sequence: CASSVAGGLYNEQFF. CDR3 nucleotides: TGTGCCAGCAGCGTAGCCGGGGGGCTGTACAATGAGCAGTTCTTC.

This chain connects TRBV9 to TRBJ2-3; TRBD2 matches 7 bases. Germline trimming cut 0 bases from V and 3 bases from J; bases unmatched to any gene: 7. This CDR3 has 16 amino acids. Germline CDR1 reads SGDLS; CDR2 reads YYNGEE. The DNA of the CDR3 is TGTGCCAGCAGCGTAGAGGTTGGCGGGAGTACAGATACGCAGTATTTT. This sequence encodes CASSVEVGGSTDTQYF.

The rearrangement links TRBV9 to TRBJ1-1; 10 bases are a match to TRBD1. The CDR3 runs to 17 residues. V was pared by 4 bases and J by 4 bases, with 13 bases of the junction left unmatched. Germline-derived CDR1 and CDR2 are SGDLS and YYNGEE. CDR3 nucleotides: TGTGCCAGCAGCCCCAGAGGGACAGGGGATTTCGTCACTGAAGCTTTCTTT. Protein: CASSPRGTGDFVTEAFF.

V and J are TRBV2 and TRBJ1-6, with 8 nucleotides matching TRBD1. Germline-derived CDR1 and CDR2 are SNHLY and FYNNEI. The V segment lost 6 bases and the J segment 7 bases; nucleotides outside the gene matches: 11. The CDR3 loop spans 16 amino acids. The CDR3 spells CASRDTRQGSNSPLHF. The CDR3 coding sequence is TGTGCCAGCAGAGATACCAGACAGGGGTCGAATTCACCCCTCCACTTT.

The chain employs TRBV7-9 and TRBJ2-2; a possible D gene is TRBD2 (5 bases). Germline V gene data show CDR1 as SEHNR and CDR2 as FQNEAQ (reference sequence). V lost 3 bases to trimming and J lost 2 bases, with 16 bases between them. The CDR3 contains 17 residues. The CDR3 DNA follows: TGTGCCAGCAGCTTGCGAGGGAGCGGTAGCAACACCGGGGAGCTGTTTTTT. It codes for CASSLRGSGSNTGELFF.

The chain employs TRBV7-2 and TRBJ2-1, with D possibly matching TRBD2 (6 bases). V lost 4 bases and J 4 bases, leaving 14 bases between the germline ends. Per germline, CDR1 SGHTA and CDR2 FQGNSA. The CDR3 loop spans 15 amino acids. CDR3 sequence: CASSSTSFLYNEQFF. DNA of the CDR3: TGTGCCAGCAGCTCAACTAGCTTTCTATACAATGAGCAGTTCTTC.

CDR3 nucleotides: TGTGCCAGTAGTACCCAGAGGGATCAGCCCCAGCATTTT. Its translation: CASSTQRDQPQHF. This rearrangement joins TRBV19 to TRBJ1-5; D remains ambiguous. Looked up from germline, CDR1 is LNHDA and CDR2 is SQIVND (reference sequence). The germline V and J ends were trimmed by 4 bases and 5 bases, with 9 bases remaining between them. The CDR3 totals 13 residues.

J is TRBJ2-3 and V is TRBV28, with 8 bases aligning to TRBD2. Germline-derived CDR1 and CDR2 are MDHEN and SYDVKM. V gave up 7 bases and J gave up 5 bases; unmatched junction bases: 8. This CDR3 has 14 residues. The CDR3 loop is CASISSGVGDTQYF. The CDR3 nucleotides read TGTGCCAGCATTAGTAGCGGGGTAGGAGATACGCAGTATTTT.

The V gene is TRBV19, the J gene TRBJ1-2; D ambiguous. CDR1 is LNHDA and CDR2 is SQIVND in the germline V gene (reference sequence). The germline V and J ends were trimmed by 1 base and 5 bases, with 5 bases remaining between them. This CDR3 is 12 amino acids long. CDR3 sequence (DNA): TGTGCCAGTAGTATAGCGGGGTATGGCTACACCTTC. This sequence encodes CASSIAGYGYTF.

The rearrangement uses TRBV15 and TRBJ2-1; D ambiguous. CDR1 and CDR2 (germline): LNHNV, YYDKDF (reference sequence). The CDR3 length is 14 residues. Trimming removed 0 bases at V and 1 base at J, with 4 bases between. The CDR3 sequence: CATSRDFSYNEQFF. Written as DNA, the CDR3 is TGTGCCACCAGCAGAGACTTTTCCTACAATGAGCAGTTCTTC.